This T cell receptor (beta chain) stems from a study of T cell responses to AZD1222 COVID-19 vaccine. Sequenced by immunoSEQ multiplex PCR; TCRdb stores in-frame clones only, minus some. Of around 140,000 clones in the sample, around 93% were seen once. CDR1 and CDR2 (germline): LNHNV, YYDKDF (reference sequence). V gave up 5 bases and J gave up 6 bases; unmatched junction bases: 5. The CDR3 runs 14 residues. The receptor comes from an adult in good health. The V and J genes are TRBV15 and TRBJ1-5; 9 bases line up with TRBD1. The sequences come from peripheral blood, collected on day 0 of AZD1222 vaccination. CDR3 residues: CATSVQGAGQPQHF. The CDR3 DNA reads as TGTGCCACCAGCGTACAGGGGGCGGGTCAGCCCCAGCATTTT.